Listed here are 4 T cell receptor beta chains from one sample, sequenced in a study of CD8 T cells in ankylosing spondylitis. From the 5' RACE reads, TCRdb called clonotypes with MiXCR, one entry per CDR3 protein. The data contain 50,000 to 70,000 distinct CDR3 sequences, 6.2% of them seen just once; the ten biggest clones take up about 5%. The specimen was synovial fluid, either unsorted or a sorted T cell fraction (not recorded which). All receptors derive from a male donor with ankylosing spondylitis.

V gene TRBV4-2 combines with J gene TRBJ2-5; TRBD2 aligns across 10 bases. Germline CDR1 and CDR2: LGHNA and YNFKEQ. V trimming: 0 bases; J trimming: 7 bases; junction bases outside the gene matches: 2. There are 14 residues in the CDR3. In DNA, the CDR3 is TGTGCCAGCAGCCAAGAGCTAGCGGGAGCGACCCAGTACTTC. The encoded protein is CASSQELAGATQYF.

This clonotype appeared many times. The chain couples TRBV6-6 to TRBJ1-1; D gene unclear. Trimming removed 6 bases from V and 6 bases from J, with 11 bases in between. The CDR3 covers 12 residues. In germline, CDR1 is MNHNY, CDR2 SVGAGI (reference sequence). The CDR3 sequence is CASRGGTAEAFF. CDR3 nucleotide sequence: TGTGCCAGCAGGGGAGGTACAGCTGAAGCTTTCTTT.

This clonotype was counted many times. The chain recombines TRBV12-3 or TRBV12-4 with TRBJ1-6; D remains ambiguous. V was clipped by 6 bases and J by 9 bases, with 21 bases between them. The CDR3 runs 16 residues. The CDR3 spells CASSFIRGPDGSPLHF. The CDR3 DNA reads as TGTGCCAGCAGCTTCATTCGCGGGCCAGATGGTTCACCCCTCCACTTT.

This clonotype was counted many times. The CDR3 bases are TGCGCCAGCACAGTGAGCTCTGGGGCCAACGTCCTGACTTTC. Translation gives CASTVSSGANVLTF. The gene calls are TRBV10-2 and TRBJ2-6; D not certain. The CDR3 loop spans 14 amino acids. Germline CDR1 reads WSHSY; CDR2 reads SAAADI. The V end was cut by 7 bases, the J end by 0 bases, with 7 bases between.